The rows below give T cell receptor beta chains drawn from one sample of a study of T-cell memory formation after mild COVID-19. Via MiXCR, TCRdb re-called the 5' RACE reads, giving one row per CDR3 protein. The sample lists over 500,000 distinct CDR3 sequences; 15% to 20% were seen once. The sequenced material came from PBMCs or a T cell subset sorted from them (not recorded which). Source of these receptors: an adult woman who had mild COVID-19 (a few samples of this study predate the infection). Cell type and time point are not known. Both conserved end residues are part of each CDR3. The D gene is left open where the match is weak. Where a row states a size, it is once, few, many or the class of an expanded clone; other rows omit it.

cdr3_nt cdr3_aa j_call clone_size v_call d_call
TGTGCCAGCAGTGGGCCGTCGAACACCGGGGAGCTGTTTTTT CASSGPSNTGELFF TRBJ2-2 few TRBV2 NA
TGTGCCAGCACCCCGTCCGGCGGCAACACCGGGGAGCTGTTTTTT CASTPSGGNTGELFF TRBJ2-2 NA TRBV2 NA
TGCAGCGTTGAAGAAGAACTAGGGGCAGATACGCAGTATTTT CSVEEELGADTQYF TRBJ2-3 few TRBV29-1 NA
TGTGCCAGCAGCTCAGAGGGGCTAGCGATATACGAGCAGTACTTC CASSSEGLAIYEQYF TRBJ2-7 few TRBV7-8 NA
TGCAGTGCCTGGGGGTGGACTGAAGCTTTCTTT CSAWGWTEAFF TRBJ1-1 few TRBV20-1 NA
TGTGCCAGCAGCGTAGGCGACTCCGATCAGCCCCAGCATTTT CASSVGDSDQPQHF TRBJ1-5 NA TRBV9 NA
TGTGCCAGCAGCATTGGACTAGTCGGCGATGAGCAGTTCTTC CASSIGLVGDEQFF TRBJ2-1 few TRBV7-9 TRBD2
TGTGCCAGCAGGCTAGCGGGCGAGAACACCGGGGAGCTGTTTTTT CASRLAGENTGELFF TRBJ2-2 few TRBV9 TRBD2
TGCAGTGCTCTGAACACCGGGACAGGGGACAATCAGCCCCAGCATTTT CSALNTGTGDNQPQHF TRBJ1-5 few TRBV20-1 TRBD1
TGCGCCAGCAGCCAAGCCCCCTCCCGGGGTCTAGCGTGGGGCACAGATACGCAGTATTTT CASSQAPSRGLAWGTDTQYF TRBJ2-3 few TRBV4-3 NA